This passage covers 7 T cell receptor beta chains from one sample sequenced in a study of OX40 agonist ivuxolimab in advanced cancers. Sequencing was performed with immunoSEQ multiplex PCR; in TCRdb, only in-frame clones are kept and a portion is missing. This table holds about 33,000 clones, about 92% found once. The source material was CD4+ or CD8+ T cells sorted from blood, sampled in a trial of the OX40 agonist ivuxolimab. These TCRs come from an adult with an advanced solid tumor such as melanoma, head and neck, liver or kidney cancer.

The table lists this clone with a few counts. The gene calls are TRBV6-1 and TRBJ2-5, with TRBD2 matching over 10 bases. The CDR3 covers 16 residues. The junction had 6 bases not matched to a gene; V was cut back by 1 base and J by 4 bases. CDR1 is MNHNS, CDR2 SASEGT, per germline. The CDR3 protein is CASSEGLAGGRETQYF. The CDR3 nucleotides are TGTGCCAGCAGTGAAGGTTTAGCGGGGGGCCGAGAGACCCAGTACTTC.

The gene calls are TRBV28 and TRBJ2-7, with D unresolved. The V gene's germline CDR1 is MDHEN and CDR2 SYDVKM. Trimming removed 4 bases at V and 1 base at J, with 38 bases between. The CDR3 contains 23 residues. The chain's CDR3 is CASSSRPVRPNPRTVSRSYEQYF. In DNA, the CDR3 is TGTGCCAGCAGTTCGAGACCCGTTCGACCAAACCCCCGGACCGTTAGTCGGTCCTACGAGCAGTACTTC. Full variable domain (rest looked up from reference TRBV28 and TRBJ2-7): DVKVTQSSRYLVKRTGEKVFLECVQDMDHENMFWYRQDPGLGLRLIYFSYDVKMKEKGDIPEGYSVSREKKERFSLILESASTNQTSMYLCASSSRPVRPNPRTVSRSYEQYFGPGTRLTVT.

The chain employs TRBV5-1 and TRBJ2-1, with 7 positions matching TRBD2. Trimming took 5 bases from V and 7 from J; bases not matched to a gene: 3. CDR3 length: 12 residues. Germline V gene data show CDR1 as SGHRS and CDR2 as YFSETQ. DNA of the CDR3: TGCGCCAGCAGGGCGGGAGTTAATGAGCAGTTCTTC. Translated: CASRAGVNEQFF.

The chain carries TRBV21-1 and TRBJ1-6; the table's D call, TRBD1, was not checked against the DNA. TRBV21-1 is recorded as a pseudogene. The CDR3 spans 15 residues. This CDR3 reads CASSDQGIRNSPLHF. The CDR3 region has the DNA TGTGCCAGCAGCGATCAGGGGATTAGGAATTCACCCCTCCACTTT.

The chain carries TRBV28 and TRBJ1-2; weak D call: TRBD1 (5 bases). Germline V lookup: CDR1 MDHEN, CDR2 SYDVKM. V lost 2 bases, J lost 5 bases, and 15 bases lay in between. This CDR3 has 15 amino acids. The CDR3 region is CASSLGGRAWYGYTF. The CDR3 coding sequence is TGTGCCAGCAGTTTAGGCGGCAGGGCTTGGTATGGCTACACCTTC.

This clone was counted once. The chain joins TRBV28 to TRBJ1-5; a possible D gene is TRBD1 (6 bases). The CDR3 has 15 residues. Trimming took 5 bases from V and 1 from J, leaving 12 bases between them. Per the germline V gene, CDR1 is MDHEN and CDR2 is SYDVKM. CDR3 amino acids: CASSGTRGSNQPQHF. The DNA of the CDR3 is TGTGCCAGCAGTGGGACAAGGGGAAGCAATCAGCCCCAGCATTTT.

CDR3 DNA: TGTGCCAGCACCCACGGGCCTACTATGGGCTCACCCCTCCACTTT. It yields the protein CASTHGPTMGSPLHF. The J gene is TRBJ1-6, the V gene TRBV7-2; the D is unclear. CDR1 is SGHTA, CDR2 FQGNSA, per germline. CDR3 size: 15 residues. V was cut by 7 bases and J by 10 bases, with 20 bases left in between.